The rows below give T cell receptor beta chains drawn from one sample of a study of breast tumors, draining lymph nodes, adjacent tissues. Via MiXCR, TCRdb re-called the multiplex PCR reads, giving one row per CDR3 protein. Of under 350,000 distinct CDR3 sequences listed, around 31% were seen once; the top ten hold roughly 1.1%. The sequencing input was axillary lymph node tissue. Source of these receptors: a female donor with breast cancer. Some clones in this sample may be carry-over from other donors' samples. CDR3s include the opening cysteine and the closing phenylalanine or tryptophan. A D gene is named only where the DNA matches it firmly. A clone size is listed for some rows: how often the clone was seen (once, few, many), or a class if it is expanded.

clone size	D gene	V gene	CDR3 length	J gene	CDR3 protein	CDR3 DNA
once	TRBD1	TRBV24-1	15	TRBJ2-7	CATSDWDRVPYEQYF	TGTGCCACCAGTGATTGGGACAGGGTCCCCTACGAGCAGTACTTC
.	.	TRBV7-8	14	TRBJ1-4	CASSPRLAGEKLFF	TGTGCCAGCAGCCCAAGACTAGCGGGAGAAAAACTGTTTTTT
once	TRBD1	TRBV5-4	17	TRBJ1-4	CASSLRTGFTTNEKLFF	TGTGCCAGCAGCTTGAGGACAGGCTTTACAACTAATGAAAAACTGTTTTTT
many	TRBD1	TRBV5-1	15	TRBJ1-4	CASSWTGSFNEKLFF	TGCGCCAGCAGCTGGACAGGGTCCTTTAATGAAAAACTGTTTTTT
many	.	TRBV12-3/TRBV12-4	16	TRBJ2-5	CASSGGGGLKQETQYF	TGTGCCAGCAGTGGGGGTGGGGGGCTTAAACAAGAGACCCAGTACTTC
many	.	TRBV7-8	15	TRBJ1-2	CASSLAPGPTHGYTF	TGTGCCAGCAGCCTAGCTCCCGGGCCGACCCATGGCTACACCTTC
.	.	TRBV2	15	TRBJ2-7	CASSPVRDSSYEQYF	TGTGCCAGCTCACCGGTCCGGGACTCATCCTACGAGCAGTACTTC
.	.	TRBV12-3/TRBV12-4	14	TRBJ1-6	CASSFRGGESPLHF	TGTGCCAGCAGTTTTCGGGGGGGAGAGTCACCCCTCCACTTT
many	.	TRBV5-5	14	TRBJ1-5	CASSAGVNNQPQHF	TGTGCCAGCAGCGCTGGGGTCAACAATCAGCCCCAGCATTTT
many	.	TRBV12-3/TRBV12-4	14	TRBJ1-6	CASSLQGLDSPLHF	TGTGCCAGCAGTTTACAGGGGTTGGATTCACCCCTCCACTTT
many	.	TRBV14	13	TRBJ2-3	CASSQVTGPRRYF	TGTGCCAGCAGCCAAGTGACGGGACCCCGGAGGTATTTT
many	.	TRBV6-6	17	TRBJ2-2	CASSYMKDAANTGELFF	TGTGCCAGCAGTTACATGAAGGACGCCGCGAACACCGGGGAGCTGTTTTTT
.	TRBD1	TRBV2	19	TRBJ1-5	CASTVGDRGRKYSNQPQHF	TGTGCCAGCACCGTCGGGGACAGGGGGCGAAAGTATAGCAATCAGCCCCAGCATTTT
many	TRBD1	TRBV10-3	17	TRBJ2-7	CAISEKTGSGGSYEQYF	TGTGCCATCAGTGAGAAGACGGGGTCAGGGGGTTCCTACGAGCAGTACTTC
.	.	TRBV3-1	14	TRBJ2-1	CASSQDPGINEQFF	TGTGCCAGCAGCCAAGATCCAGGAATCAATGAGCAGTTCTTC
.	TRBD2	TRBV5-5	13	TRBJ2-2	CASSEGGPGELFF	TGTGCCAGCAGCGAGGGAGGGCCTGGGGAGCTGTTTTTT
.	.	TRBV27	16	TRBJ2-6	CASSHSSSSGANVLTF	TGTGCCAGCAGTCATTCTTCCAGTTCTGGGGCCAACGTCCTGACTTTC
.	.	TRBV15	17	TRBJ1-5	CATSRGLEGGLGQHQHF	TGTGCCACCAGCAGAGGACTGGAGGGAGGGCTGGGCCAGCACCAGCATTTT
.	TRBD1	TRBV3-1	15	TRBJ2-2	CASSIRDRVTGELFF	TGTGCCAGCAGCATCCGGGACAGGGTCACCGGGGAGCTGTTTTTT
.	TRBD1	TRBV9	16	TRBJ1-1	CASSQGTGPPNTEAFF	TGTGCCAGCAGCCAGGGGACAGGACCCCCAAACACTGAAGCTTTCTTT
many	.	TRBV6-1	14	TRBJ2-5	CASSVPEEQETQYF	TGTGCCAGCAGTGTCCCGGAAGAACAAGAGACCCAGTACTTC
many	TRBD2	TRBV5-1	16	TRBJ2-1	CASSTALAGVSNEQFF	TGCGCCAGCAGCACTGCACTAGCGGGAGTATCAAATGAGCAGTTCTTC
.	.	TRBV27	16	TRBJ2-6	CASSFRGSSGANVLTF	TGTGCCAGCAGTTTCCGGGGAAGCTCTGGGGCCAACGTCCTGACTTTC
.	.	TRBV7-3	13	TRBJ2-5	CASSPCTTGPQYF	TGTGCCAGCAGCCCTTGCACCACAGGGCCCCAGTACTTC
many	.	TRBV6-5	12	TRBJ1-6	CASSYSNAPLHF	TGTGCCAGCAGTTACTCGAACGCACCCCTCCACTTT
few	.	TRBV6-2/TRBV6-3	12	TRBJ1-5	CASRSEGQPQHF	TGTGCCAGCAGAAGTGAGGGTCAGCCCCAGCATTTT
many	.	TRBV15	15	TRBJ1-2	CATRTDSPLNYGYTF	TGTGCCACCAGGACAGATTCCCCCCTTAATTATGGCTACACCTTC
few	.	TRBV5-1	11	TRBJ2-5	CVSSNGETQYF	TGCGTCAGCAGCAACGGAGAGACCCAGTACTTC
many	.	TRBV10-3	16	TRBJ2-3	CAISAHPTRGTDTQYF	TGTGCCATCAGCGCTCATCCGACACGGGGCACAGATACGCAGTATTTT
many	.	TRBV5-1	18	TRBJ2-7	CASSSDPGPLRAGERQYF	TGCGCCAGCAGCTCGGATCCGGGACCACTACGAGCAGGGGAAAGGCAGTACTTC
.	.	TRBV12-3/TRBV12-4	15	TRBJ2-1	CASSPRRDRNNEQFF	TGTGCCAGCAGTCCCCGAAGAGACAGGAACAATGAGCAGTTCTTC
many	.	TRBV19	13	TRBJ2-3	CASSSQRGDTQYF	TGTGCCAGTAGTAGCCAAAGAGGAGATACGCAGTATTTT
many	TRBD2	TRBV15	13	TRBJ2-7	CATSSGRSYEQYF	TGTGCCACCAGCAGCGGGAGGTCCTACGAGCAGTACTTC
.	.	TRBV5-8	13	TRBJ2-1	CASSFISYNEQFF	TGTGCCAGCAGCTTCATCAGCTACAATGAGCAGTTCTTC
many	.	TRBV19	14	TRBJ2-7	CASSSYRALSEQYF	TGTGCCAGTAGTAGTTACCGGGCCCTAAGCGAGCAGTACTTC
.	TRBD2	TRBV9	15	TRBJ2-7	CASSEGGRSYNEQYF	TGTGCCAGCAGCGAAGGCGGGAGGTCGTACAATGAGCAGTACTTC
many	TRBD2	TRBV20-1	16	TRBJ2-3	CSARPLAGVLLDTQYF	TGCAGTGCTAGGCCCCTAGCGGGAGTCCTCTTGGATACGCAGTATTTT
.	TRBD1	TRBV29-1	17	TRBJ2-5	CSVLDRPGQGLGETQYF	TGCAGCGTTCTCGACAGACCAGGACAGGGTTTAGGCGAGACCCAGTACTTC